Here is one T cell receptor beta chain with its context. This entry is derived from a study of blood T cell repertoires in COVID-19. Whole-study context: Collection of acute and convalescent COVID-19 samples took place in the United States, Italy and Spain. Nucleic acid was either cDNA or gDNA, and it came from T cells, B-cell-depleted T cells, or PBMCs.

Original data processing: Estimates of nucleated cell counts were drawn from the amplification of reference gene primers. Sequencing was performed with immunoSEQ multiplex PCR; in TCRdb, only in-frame clones are kept and a portion is missing. V, J and clone size are those of that table, while D and trimming were read from the DNA. Here the sample spans about 250,000 clones, nearly 90% being singletons. The germline V and J ends were trimmed by 2 bases and 7 bases, with 12 bases remaining between them. The CDR3 runs to 13 residues. Germline V gene data show CDR1 as GTSNPN and CDR2 as SVGIG (reference sequence).

This TCR was recovered from a woman in her thirties or forties who had recovered from COVID-19. The sequenced sample was peripheral blood. This sequence joins TRBV30 and TRBJ1-5, with D possibly TRBD1 on 6 matching bases. CDR3 DNA: TGTGCCTGGAGTTATAAGGGGGACCAGCCCCAGCATTTT. Its translation: CAWSYKGDQPQHF.